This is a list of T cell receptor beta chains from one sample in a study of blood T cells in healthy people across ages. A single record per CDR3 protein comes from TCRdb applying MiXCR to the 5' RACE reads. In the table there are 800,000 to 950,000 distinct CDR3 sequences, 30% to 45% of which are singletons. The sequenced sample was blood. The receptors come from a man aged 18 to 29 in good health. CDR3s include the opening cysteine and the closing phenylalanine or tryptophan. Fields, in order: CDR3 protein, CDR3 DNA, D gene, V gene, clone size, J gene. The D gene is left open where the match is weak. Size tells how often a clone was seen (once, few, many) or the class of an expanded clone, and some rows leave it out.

cdr3_aa: CASSLALTGGDTGELFF
cdr3_nt: TGTGCCAGCAGTTTAGCGCTGACAGGGGGGGATACCGGGGAGCTGTTTTTT
d_call: TRBD1
v_call: TRBV12-3/TRBV12-4
clone_size: NA
j_call: TRBJ2-2

cdr3_aa: CSARAGTGGNQPQHF
cdr3_nt: TGCAGTGCTAGAGCCGGGACAGGGGGGAATCAGCCCCAGCATTTT
d_call: TRBD1
v_call: TRBV20-1
clone_size: few
j_call: TRBJ1-5

cdr3_aa: CSASRISTEAFF
cdr3_nt: TGCAGTGCTAGTCGAATAAGCACTGAAGCTTTCTTT
d_call: NA
v_call: TRBV20-1
clone_size: NA
j_call: TRBJ1-1

cdr3_aa: CASSFKTGSEDVETQYF
cdr3_nt: TGTGCCAGCAGTTTTAAGACTGGGTCGGAGGACGTAGAGACCCAGTACTTC
d_call: NA
v_call: TRBV12-3/TRBV12-4
clone_size: few
j_call: TRBJ2-5

cdr3_aa: CAAGTAYGYTF
cdr3_nt: TGTGCCGCCGGGACAGCTTATGGCTACACCTTC
d_call: TRBD1
v_call: TRBV24-1
clone_size: NA
j_call: TRBJ1-2

cdr3_aa: CSAPGTGQPSYGYTF
cdr3_nt: TGCAGTGCCCCCGGGACAGGCCAACCTAGCTATGGCTACACCTTC
d_call: TRBD1
v_call: TRBV20-1
clone_size: NA
j_call: TRBJ1-2

cdr3_aa: CASTVGAGGQETQYF
cdr3_nt: TGTGCCAGCACCGTGGGCGCAGGGGGGCAAGAGACCCAGTACTTC
d_call: NA
v_call: TRBV12-3/TRBV12-4
clone_size: NA
j_call: TRBJ2-5

cdr3_aa: CASFSGGGTYEQYF
cdr3_nt: TGTGCCAGCTTCTCGGGCGGGGGGACCTACGAGCAGTACTTC
d_call: TRBD2
v_call: TRBV18
clone_size: NA
j_call: TRBJ2-7

cdr3_aa: CASTLNRVTEAFF
cdr3_nt: TGTGCCAGCACCCTGAACAGGGTTACTGAAGCTTTCTTT
d_call: NA
v_call: TRBV6-2/TRBV6-3
clone_size: many
j_call: TRBJ1-1

cdr3_aa: CASSSGVTTGLAKNIQYF
cdr3_nt: TGTGCCAGCAGTTCAGGCGTTACGACAGGTTTAGCCAAAAACATTCAGTACTTC
d_call: NA
v_call: TRBV27
clone_size: few
j_call: TRBJ2-4

cdr3_aa: CASISDNSPLHF
cdr3_nt: TGTGCCAGCATTTCCGATAATTCACCCCTCCACTTT
d_call: NA
v_call: TRBV6-5
clone_size: NA
j_call: TRBJ1-6

cdr3_aa: CAIRLQGGNNEQFF
cdr3_nt: TGTGCCATCAGACTTCAGGGGGGGAACAATGAGCAGTTCTTC
d_call: NA
v_call: TRBV10-3
clone_size: few
j_call: TRBJ2-1

cdr3_aa: CASSLTGAKETQYF
cdr3_nt: TGTGCCAGCAGTTTGACAGGGGCGAAAGAGACCCAGTACTTC
d_call: TRBD1
v_call: TRBV12-3/TRBV12-4
clone_size: NA
j_call: TRBJ2-5

cdr3_aa: CASRPHVSSYEQYF
cdr3_nt: TGTGCCAGCAGGCCTCACGTAAGCTCCTACGAGCAGTACTTC
d_call: NA
v_call: TRBV6-5
clone_size: NA
j_call: TRBJ2-7

cdr3_aa: CASSIIYGQKNNEQFF
cdr3_nt: TGTGCCAGTAGTATTATCTATGGCCAGAAAAACAATGAGCAGTTCTTC
d_call: NA
v_call: TRBV19
clone_size: NA
j_call: TRBJ2-1

cdr3_aa: CSAREETGGSPYEQYF
cdr3_nt: TGCAGTGCTAGAGAGGAGACAGGGGGGTCCCCCTACGAGCAGTACTTC
d_call: TRBD1
v_call: TRBV20-1
clone_size: many
j_call: TRBJ2-7

cdr3_aa: CASSSLDRHYGYTF
cdr3_nt: TGTGCCAGCAGCAGCTTAGACAGACACTATGGCTACACCTTC
d_call: NA
v_call: TRBV14
clone_size: few
j_call: TRBJ1-2

cdr3_aa: CASSRPQGDYGYTF
cdr3_nt: TGCGCCAGCAGTCGCCCACAGGGGGACTATGGCTACACCTTC
d_call: TRBD1
v_call: TRBV4-1
clone_size: few
j_call: TRBJ1-2

cdr3_aa: CASSLVRGGGTQETQYF
cdr3_nt: TGCGCCAGCAGCTTGGTGCGAGGCGGGGGTACCCAAGAGACCCAGTACTTC
d_call: TRBD2
v_call: TRBV5-1
clone_size: few
j_call: TRBJ2-5

cdr3_aa: CSGSDRYEQYF
cdr3_nt: TGCAGCGGATCCGACCGCTACGAGCAGTACTTC
d_call: NA
v_call: TRBV29-1
clone_size: few
j_call: TRBJ2-7

cdr3_aa: CASSRGGDPNNEQFF
cdr3_nt: TGTGCCAGCAGCCGTGGAGGGGACCCAAACAATGAGCAGTTCTTC
d_call: NA
v_call: TRBV2
clone_size: few
j_call: TRBJ2-1

cdr3_aa: CASRPSGQGKGGYTF
cdr3_nt: TGTGCCAGCAGACCTTCGGGACAGGGGAAAGGGGGCTACACCTTC
d_call: TRBD1
v_call: TRBV12-3/TRBV12-4
clone_size: many
j_call: TRBJ1-2

cdr3_aa: CSALSGGLTDTQYF
cdr3_nt: TGCAGTGCCTTAAGCGGGGGGCTCACAGATACGCAGTATTTT
d_call: TRBD2
v_call: TRBV20-1
clone_size: NA
j_call: TRBJ2-3

cdr3_aa: CASSRARGGANVLTF
cdr3_nt: TGTGCCAGCAGCAGAGCTAGGGGTGGGGCCAACGTCCTGACTTTC
d_call: NA
v_call: TRBV21-1
clone_size: NA
j_call: TRBJ2-6

cdr3_aa: CASSRGGPSGNNEQFF
cdr3_nt: TGTGCCAGCAGCCGCGGGGGGCCTAGCGGAAACAATGAGCAGTTCTTC
d_call: TRBD2
v_call: TRBV7-2
clone_size: many
j_call: TRBJ2-1

cdr3_aa: CATSEGTGERDNEQFF
cdr3_nt: TGTGCCACCAGTGAGGGGACAGGGGAGAGGGACAATGAGCAGTTCTTC
d_call: TRBD1
v_call: TRBV24-1
clone_size: NA
j_call: TRBJ2-1

cdr3_aa: CASSFASGSADTQYF
cdr3_nt: TGTGCCAGCAGTTTTGCTAGCGGAAGCGCAGATACGCAGTATTTT
d_call: TRBD2
v_call: TRBV12-3/TRBV12-4
clone_size: NA
j_call: TRBJ2-3

cdr3_aa: CASSLVADRGAGELFF
cdr3_nt: TGTGCCAGCAGTTTGGTTGCGGACCGGGGGGCCGGGGAGCTGTTCTTT
d_call: NA
v_call: TRBV27
clone_size: NA
j_call: TRBJ2-2

cdr3_aa: CASQTTSGENNEQFF
cdr3_nt: TGTGCCAGCCAAACGACTAGCGGGGAGAACAATGAGCAGTTCTTC
d_call: TRBD2
v_call: TRBV25-1
clone_size: few
j_call: TRBJ2-1

cdr3_aa: CASSRTYTGETQYF
cdr3_nt: TGTGCCAGCAGCCGGACCTACACTGGTGAGACCCAGTACTTC
d_call: NA
v_call: TRBV11-2
clone_size: few
j_call: TRBJ2-5

cdr3_aa: CASSFPGRANEQFF
cdr3_nt: TGTGCCAGCAGTTTCCCCGGCAGGGCGAATGAGCAGTTCTTC
d_call: NA
v_call: TRBV28
clone_size: NA
j_call: TRBJ2-1

cdr3_aa: CASTPSHTEAFF
cdr3_nt: TGTGCCAGCACACCATCCCACACTGAAGCTTTCTTT
d_call: NA
v_call: TRBV28
clone_size: few
j_call: TRBJ1-1

cdr3_aa: CASSLMDRGGYTF
cdr3_nt: TGTGCCAGCAGTTTAATGGACAGGGGTGGCTACACCTTC
d_call: TRBD1
v_call: TRBV12-3/TRBV12-4
clone_size: NA
j_call: TRBJ1-2

cdr3_aa: CVSRAAEQETQFF
cdr3_nt: TGTGTCAGTAGAGCGGCTGAACAAGAGACCCAGTTCTTC
d_call: NA
v_call: TRBV19
clone_size: NA
j_call: TRBJ2-1

cdr3_aa: CASSRQGGQADTQYF
cdr3_nt: TGCGCCAGCAGCAGACAGGGGGGGCAAGCAGATACGCAGTATTTT
d_call: TRBD1
v_call: TRBV4-3
clone_size: NA
j_call: TRBJ2-3

cdr3_aa: CSAQELAGETQYF
cdr3_nt: TGCAGCGCTCAAGAACTAGCGGGAGAGACCCAGTACTTC
d_call: TRBD2
v_call: TRBV29-1
clone_size: NA
j_call: TRBJ2-5

cdr3_aa: CASSLAADSYNEQFF
cdr3_nt: TGTGCCAGCAGCTTAGCGGCGGATTCCTACAATGAGCAGTTCTTC
d_call: NA
v_call: TRBV7-6
clone_size: NA
j_call: TRBJ2-1

cdr3_aa: CSADRQGARTEAFF
cdr3_nt: TGCAGTGCTGACAGACAGGGGGCGCGGACTGAAGCTTTCTTT
d_call: TRBD1
v_call: TRBV20-1
clone_size: NA
j_call: TRBJ1-1

cdr3_aa: CSVEGLVARGRGNAEAFF
cdr3_nt: TGCAGCGTTGAAGGGCTTGTCGCGAGAGGGCGGGGGAACGCTGAAGCTTTCTTT
d_call: NA
v_call: TRBV29-1
clone_size: NA
j_call: TRBJ1-1

cdr3_aa: CASSLGGGAYQPQHF
cdr3_nt: TGTGCCAGCAGCTTAGGGGGAGGGGCCTATCAGCCCCAGCATTTT
d_call: NA
v_call: TRBV7-9
clone_size: few
j_call: TRBJ1-5

cdr3_aa: CASSLATGTRDNEQYF
cdr3_nt: TGTGCCAGCAGCTTAGCGACCGGGACTCGGGACAATGAGCAGTACTTC
d_call: NA
v_call: TRBV11-2
clone_size: NA
j_call: TRBJ2-7

cdr3_aa: CASSLLTLNTEAFF
cdr3_nt: TGTGCCAGCAGCTTATTAACCCTGAACACTGAAGCTTTCTTT
d_call: NA
v_call: TRBV12-3/TRBV12-4
clone_size: NA
j_call: TRBJ1-1

cdr3_aa: CAISESRGNEKLFF
cdr3_nt: TGTGCCATCAGTGAGTCCCGGGGAAATGAAAAACTGTTTTTT
d_call: NA
v_call: TRBV10-3
clone_size: few
j_call: TRBJ1-4

cdr3_aa: CASSDTGRRGTQETQYF
cdr3_nt: TGTGCCAGCAGTGACACTGGCCGCAGGGGAACCCAAGAGACCCAGTACTTC
d_call: NA
v_call: TRBV6-1
clone_size: once
j_call: TRBJ2-5

cdr3_aa: CASLQGLGGYTF
cdr3_nt: TGTGCCAGCCTGCAGGGACTGGGTGGCTACACCTTC
d_call: NA
v_call: TRBV25-1
clone_size: NA
j_call: TRBJ1-2

cdr3_aa: CASIGNPYGYTF
cdr3_nt: TGTGCCAGCATTGGCAATCCGTATGGCTACACCTTC
d_call: NA
v_call: TRBV6-5
clone_size: NA
j_call: TRBJ1-2

cdr3_aa: CASTVRSTEAFF
cdr3_nt: TGTGCCAGCACCGTGAGGAGTACTGAAGCTTTCTTT
d_call: NA
v_call: TRBV28
clone_size: NA
j_call: TRBJ1-1

cdr3_aa: CASSQDVYPGRETQYF
cdr3_nt: TGTGCCAGCAGCCAAGACGTCTACCCGGGGCGGGAGACCCAGTACTTC
d_call: NA
v_call: TRBV4-2
clone_size: few
j_call: TRBJ2-5

cdr3_aa: CASSSQTGPGNTIYF
cdr3_nt: TGCGCCAGCAGCTCCCAGACAGGGCCCGGAAACACCATATATTTT
d_call: TRBD1
v_call: TRBV4-1
clone_size: once
j_call: TRBJ1-3

cdr3_aa: CSAPYPAGQYNEQFF
cdr3_nt: TGCAGTGCTCCCTATCCAGCGGGGCAATACAATGAGCAGTTCTTC
d_call: TRBD2
v_call: TRBV20-1
clone_size: few
j_call: TRBJ2-1

cdr3_aa: CASSIDRAGIAEQFF
cdr3_nt: TGTGCCAGCAGCATCGACAGGGCCGGAATCGCTGAGCAGTTCTTC
d_call: TRBD1
v_call: TRBV27
clone_size: few
j_call: TRBJ2-1

cdr3_aa: CASSRTRRETQYF
cdr3_nt: TGTGCCAGCAGTCGGACTAGGAGAGAGACCCAGTACTTC
d_call: TRBD2
v_call: TRBV6-2/TRBV6-3
clone_size: NA
j_call: TRBJ2-5

cdr3_aa: CASSSSSGVNVLTF
cdr3_nt: TGTGCCAGCAGCTCAAGCTCTGGGGTCAACGTCCTGACTTTC
d_call: NA
v_call: TRBV7-3
clone_size: NA
j_call: TRBJ2-6

cdr3_aa: CAINRDPRSHNTQYF
cdr3_nt: TGTGCCATCAACCGGGACCCCCGGTCACACAATACGCAGTATTTT
d_call: NA
v_call: TRBV10-3
clone_size: NA
j_call: TRBJ2-3